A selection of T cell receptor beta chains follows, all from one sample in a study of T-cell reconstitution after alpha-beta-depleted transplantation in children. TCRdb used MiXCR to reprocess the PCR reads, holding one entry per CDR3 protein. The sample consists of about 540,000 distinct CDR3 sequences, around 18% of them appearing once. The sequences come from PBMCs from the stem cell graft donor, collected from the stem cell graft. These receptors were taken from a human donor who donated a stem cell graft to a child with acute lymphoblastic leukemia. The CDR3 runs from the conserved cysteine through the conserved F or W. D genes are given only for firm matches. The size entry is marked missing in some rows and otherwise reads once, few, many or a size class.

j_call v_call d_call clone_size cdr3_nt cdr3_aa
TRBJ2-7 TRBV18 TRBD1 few TGTGCCAGCTCACCACACAGGGGCTACGAGCAGTACTTC CASSPHRGYEQYF
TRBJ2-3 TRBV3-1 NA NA TGTGCCAGCAGCCAAGTGAGGGCCACAGATACGCAGTATTTT CASSQVRATDTQYF
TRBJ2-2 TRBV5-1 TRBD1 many TGTGCCAGCAGCCTGGGACAGGGGAACACCGGGGAGCTGTTTTTT CASSLGQGNTGELFF
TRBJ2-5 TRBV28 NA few TGTGCCAGCAGTTTGCCGGGGCCCCAAGAGACCCAGTACTTC CASSLPGPQETQYF
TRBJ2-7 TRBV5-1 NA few TGCGCCAGCAGGCCCCCGGGACGTCCCAACGAGCAGTACTTC CASRPPGRPNEQYF
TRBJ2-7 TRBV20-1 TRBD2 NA TGCAGGGCTAGCGGGAGGAACTACGAGCAGTACTTC CRASGRNYEQYF
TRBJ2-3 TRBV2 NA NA TGTGCCAGCAGTGAAGCTCCCAGGGGGGGCACAGATACGCAGTATTTT CASSEAPRGGTDTQYF
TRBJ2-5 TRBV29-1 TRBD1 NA TGCAGCGTTGAAGATTTGGGACAGGGTAACAGAGAGACCCAGTACTTC CSVEDLGQGNRETQYF
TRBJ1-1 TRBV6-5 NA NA TGTGCCAGCAGTTACGAGGGAGGGGCTGAAGCTTTCTTT CASSYEGGAEAFF
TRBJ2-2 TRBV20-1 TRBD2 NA TGCAGTGCTAGTTCTAGCGGGAGACGGACCGGGGAGCTGTTTTTT CSASSSGRRTGELFF
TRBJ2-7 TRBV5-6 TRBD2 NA TGTGCCAGCAGCGCCGGACCGACTAGCGGGGCCTCGGACGAGCAGTACTTC CASSAGPTSGASDEQYF
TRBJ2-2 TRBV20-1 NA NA TGCAGTGCTAGAGGGACAAGCACCGGGGAGCTGTTTTTT CSARGTSTGELFF
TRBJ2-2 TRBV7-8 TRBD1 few TGTGCCAGCAGCTTAGTCGTCTGGGACAGAAACACCGGGGAGCTGTTTTTT CASSLVVWDRNTGELFF
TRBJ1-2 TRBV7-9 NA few TGTGCCAGCAGCTTAAGACGCGACGCAAACTATGGCTACACCTTC CASSLRRDANYGYTF
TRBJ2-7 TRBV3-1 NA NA TGTGCCAGCAGCGCCCGTCTAGTAAACGAGCAGTACTTC CASSARLVNEQYF
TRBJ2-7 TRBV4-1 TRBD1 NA TGCGCCAGCAGCCAGGTGGGACAGTCGAGCTCCTACGAGCAGTACTTC CASSQVGQSSSYEQYF
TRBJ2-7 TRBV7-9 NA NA TGTGCCAGCAGCTTATTCGGCGAGCAGTACTTC CASSLFGEQYF
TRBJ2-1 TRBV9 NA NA TGTGCCAGCAGCATCTTGGGGTATGAGCAGTTCTTC CASSILGYEQFF
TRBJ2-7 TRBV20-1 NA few TGCAGTGCTCAACTGCCCGGGATTACCTACGAGCAGTACTTC CSAQLPGITYEQYF
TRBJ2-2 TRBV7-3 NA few TGTGCCAGCAGTCGCACCTTGGGGGGCGTCAACACCGGGGAGCTGTTTTTT CASSRTLGGVNTGELFF
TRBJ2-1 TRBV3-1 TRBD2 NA TGTGCCAGCACCGGCCAGCGGGGGAGAAATGAGCAGTTCTTC CASTGQRGRNEQFF
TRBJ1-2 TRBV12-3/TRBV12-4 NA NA TGTGCCAGCAGTTTGCGGAGTAGCTATGGCTACACCTTC CASSLRSSYGYTF
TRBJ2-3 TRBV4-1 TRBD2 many TGCGCCAGCAGCTTGCCACCGACTAGCGGCACAGATACGCAGTATTTT CASSLPPTSGTDTQYF
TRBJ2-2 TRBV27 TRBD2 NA TGTGCCAGCAGTTCGATCCTAGCGGGGAACACCGGGGAGCTGTTTTTT CASSSILAGNTGELFF
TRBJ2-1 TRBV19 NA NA TGTGCCAGTAGTATTGGGCTAACGGCCTACAATGAGCAGTTCTTC CASSIGLTAYNEQFF